This T cell receptor (beta chain) was recorded in a study of T cells in Graves' hyperthyroidism and ophthalmopathy. This clonotype was seen a handful of times. It was RNA transcripts that yielded the amplified TCR beta CDR3 regions. The HTBI primer set was used in a first-round RT-PCR of the TCR CDR3. TCRdb re-called the multiplex PCR reads through MiXCR, storing one row per CDR3 protein. The top ten hold 47% of the sample, which has under 550,000 distinct CDR3 sequences, 15% to 20% seen once. This CDR3 contains 11 residues. V was clipped by 6 bases and J by 3 bases, with 6 bases between them. Looked up from germline, CDR1 is SGHTA and CDR2 is FQGNSA.

This receptor was identified in a man aged 35-49 years with Graves' ophthalmopathy. Sequences were obtained from blood. V usage is TRBV7-2 and J usage is TRBJ2-7; D is uncertain. CDR3 in amino acids: CASREYYEQYF. DNA of the CDR3: TGTGCCAGCAGGGAGTACTACGAGCAGTACTTC.